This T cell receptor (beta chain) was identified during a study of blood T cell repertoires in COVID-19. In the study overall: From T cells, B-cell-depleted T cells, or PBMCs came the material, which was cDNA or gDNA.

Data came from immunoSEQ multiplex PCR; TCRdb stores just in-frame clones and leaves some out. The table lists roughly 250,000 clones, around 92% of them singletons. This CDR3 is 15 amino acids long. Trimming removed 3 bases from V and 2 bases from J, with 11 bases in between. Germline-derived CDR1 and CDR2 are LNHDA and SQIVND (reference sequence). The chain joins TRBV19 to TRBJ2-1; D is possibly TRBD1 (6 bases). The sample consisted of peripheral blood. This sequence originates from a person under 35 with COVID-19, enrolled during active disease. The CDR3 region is CASSIQGIPYNEQFF. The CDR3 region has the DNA TGTGCCAGTAGTATTCAGGGGATACCCTACAATGAGCAGTTCTTC.